The T cell receptor beta chain under discussion was sequenced for a study of T cell changes during pregnancy in multiple sclerosis. TCRdb's table, derived via immunoSEQ multiplex PCR, lists solely in-frame clones and lacks some. The sample shows fewer than 55,000 clones, around 90% of them seen only once. CDR3 length equals 13 residues. The J segment lost 2 bases and the V segment lost 7 bases, leaving 2 bases of the junction unmatched. The V gene's germline CDR1 is SNHLY and CDR2 FYNNEI. Sample: CD4+ T cells from peripheral blood mononuclear cells, taken in the third trimester of pregnancy. The rearrangement uses TRBV2 and TRBJ2-7; 10 bases fit TRBD1. The receptor's source is a female donor with multiple sclerosis, enrolled in a pregnancy study. The CDR3 nucleotides are TGTGCCAGCATAGGGACAGGGGCCTACGAGCAGTACTTC. Residues: CASIGTGAYEQYF.